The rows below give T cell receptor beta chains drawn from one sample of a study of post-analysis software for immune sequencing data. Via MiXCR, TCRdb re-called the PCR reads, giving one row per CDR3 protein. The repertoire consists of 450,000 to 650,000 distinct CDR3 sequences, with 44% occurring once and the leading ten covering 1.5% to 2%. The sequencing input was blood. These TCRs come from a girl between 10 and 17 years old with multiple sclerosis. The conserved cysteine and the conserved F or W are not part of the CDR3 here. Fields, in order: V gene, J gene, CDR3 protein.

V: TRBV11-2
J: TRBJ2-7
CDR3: ASSHPGREQY

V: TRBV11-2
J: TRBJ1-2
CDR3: ASRQQGAPDGYT

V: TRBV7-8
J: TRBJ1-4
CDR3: ASRSGTGTEKLF

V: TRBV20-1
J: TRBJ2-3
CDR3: SASRVDVSTDTQY

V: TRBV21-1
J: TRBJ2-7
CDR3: ASSNERGITYEQY

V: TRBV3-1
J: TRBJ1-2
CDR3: ASSQEGGQKLNYGYT

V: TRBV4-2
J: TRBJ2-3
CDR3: ASSEGITSYYTQY

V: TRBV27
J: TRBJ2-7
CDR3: ARTTLYEQY

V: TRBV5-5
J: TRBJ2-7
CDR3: ASSLVPSASYEQY

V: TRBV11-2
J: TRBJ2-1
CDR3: ASSRDRDNEKF

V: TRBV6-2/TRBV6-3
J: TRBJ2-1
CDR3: ASSSRASGEQF

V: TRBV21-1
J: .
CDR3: ASSGTPTYEQY

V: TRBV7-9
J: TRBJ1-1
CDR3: ASSFPIHGTEAF

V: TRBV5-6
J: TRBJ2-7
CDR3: ASSFRAHSYEQY

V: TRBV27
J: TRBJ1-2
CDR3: ASSISRVNYGYT

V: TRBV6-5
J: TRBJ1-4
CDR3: ASSYSILQGASEKLF

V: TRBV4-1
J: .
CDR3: ASKDHYQGSNNYEQY

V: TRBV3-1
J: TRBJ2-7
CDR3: ASSQVVGVAGSYEQY

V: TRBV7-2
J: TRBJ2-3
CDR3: ASSLAPSGGDTQY

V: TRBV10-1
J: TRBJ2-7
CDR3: ASSEYRGKSEQY

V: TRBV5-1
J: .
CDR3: ASSFSSETQY

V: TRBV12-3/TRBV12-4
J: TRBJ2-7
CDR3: ASSFTSGSSYEQY

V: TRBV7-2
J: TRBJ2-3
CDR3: ASSLPGTQY

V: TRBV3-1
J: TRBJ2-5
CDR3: ASSLGLGDQETQY

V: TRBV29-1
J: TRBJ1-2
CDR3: SVIQQGTYGYT

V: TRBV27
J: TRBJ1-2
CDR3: ASRPIAGTDNYGYT

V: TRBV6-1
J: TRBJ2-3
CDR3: ASSVAYPGADTQY

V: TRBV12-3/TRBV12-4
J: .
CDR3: ASSLSAERYEQY

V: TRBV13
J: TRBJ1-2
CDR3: ASSSDRRYGYT

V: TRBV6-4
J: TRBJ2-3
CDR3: ASREATGTDTQY

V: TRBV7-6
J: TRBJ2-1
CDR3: ASSSRLAGGFSYNEQF

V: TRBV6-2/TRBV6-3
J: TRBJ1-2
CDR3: ASSTGQGSLGYT

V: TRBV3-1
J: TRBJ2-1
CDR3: ASSLDLVDEQF

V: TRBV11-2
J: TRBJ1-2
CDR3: ASSPESGTRAYGYT

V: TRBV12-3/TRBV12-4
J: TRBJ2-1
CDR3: ASSLDRTRDEQF

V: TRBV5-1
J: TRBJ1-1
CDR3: ASKDNTEAF

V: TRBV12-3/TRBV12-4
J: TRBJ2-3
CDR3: ASSSGLVRDTQY

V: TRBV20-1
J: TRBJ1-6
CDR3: SAREGGLGSPLH

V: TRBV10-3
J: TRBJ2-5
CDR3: AISLADQETQY

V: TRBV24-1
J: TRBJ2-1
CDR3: ATSDLLAGDNEQF

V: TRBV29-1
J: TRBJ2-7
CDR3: SVKTSGSYEQY

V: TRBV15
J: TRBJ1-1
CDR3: ATSRDWDGYSGEAF

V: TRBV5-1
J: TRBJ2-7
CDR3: ASHVGDYEQY

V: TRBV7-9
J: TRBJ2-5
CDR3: ASRPGQGKETQY

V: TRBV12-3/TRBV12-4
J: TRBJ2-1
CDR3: ASSSWTSGSYNEQF

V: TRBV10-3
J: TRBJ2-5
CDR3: AIRGGSGAQETQY

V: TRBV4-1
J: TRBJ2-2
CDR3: ASSQEAGELF

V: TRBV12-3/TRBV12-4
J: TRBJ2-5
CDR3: ASSRGRARGQETQY

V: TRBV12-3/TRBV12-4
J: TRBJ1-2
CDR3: ASSLSGQGGYT

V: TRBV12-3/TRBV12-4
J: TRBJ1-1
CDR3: ASSPPLGPEAF

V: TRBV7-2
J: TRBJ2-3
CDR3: ASSDRASGAPSTDTQY

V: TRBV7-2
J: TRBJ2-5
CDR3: ASSLAVGLLRKETQY

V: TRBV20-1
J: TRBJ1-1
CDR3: SARDAPGNTEAF

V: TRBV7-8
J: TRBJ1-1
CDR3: ASSPVLMNTEAF

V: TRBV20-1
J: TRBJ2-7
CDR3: SASRREGVDYEQY

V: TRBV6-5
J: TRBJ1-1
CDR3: ASSYSHSLAEAF

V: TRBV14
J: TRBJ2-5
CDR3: ASSQELQVETQY

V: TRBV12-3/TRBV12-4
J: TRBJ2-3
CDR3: ASSPSWGSSTDTQY

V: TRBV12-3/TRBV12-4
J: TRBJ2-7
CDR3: TSSLIRGEEQY